The clone carrying this T cell receptor beta chain was detected only a few times. Its antigen is not known. This entry belongs to a study of response to subunit inactivated influenza vaccine. The study's findings and limits: Authors suggested that a seasonal influenza vaccination recruits few new T cells each time.

Trimming removed 10 bases from V and 3 bases from J; junction bases left unmatched: 6. Germline loops: CDR1 SGHTA, CDR2 FQGNSA. This CDR3 spans 13 amino acids. TCRdb used MiXCR to reprocess the RT-PCR reads, holding one entry per CDR3 protein. The table includes fewer than 700,000 distinct CDR3 sequences, 10% to 15% detected once. The source is a man in his forties or fifties who received an inactivated influenza vaccine. The V gene is TRBV7-2, the J gene TRBJ2-3; 8 bases map to TRBD1. The starting material was PBMCs from blood, obtained around seven weeks after vaccination. The CDR3 DNA reads as TGTGCCACTAAAGGACAGGGTACAGATACGCAGTATTTT. This sequence encodes CATKGQGTDTQYF.